A selection of T cell receptor beta chains follows, all from one sample in a study of blood T cell repertoires in COVID-19. Clones were sequenced by immunoSEQ multiplex PCR, and TCRdb holds only the in-frame ones, with some missing. This sample yields 250,000 to 350,000 clones, of which 87% are seen a single time; 2.2% belongs to the top ten. The sample taken for sequencing was peripheral blood. The origin of the receptors is a woman aged 45-65 years who had recovered from COVID-19. Each CDR3 is given without its conserved first and last residue. The D gene is left open where the match is weak.

j_gene | d_gene | v_gene | CDR3aa
TRBJ1-3 | . | TRBV10-3 | AISESRGDTIY
TRBJ1-5 | . | TRBV28 | ASSSGYRSNQPQH
TRBJ2-3 | . | TRBV2 | ASSAQGDTQY
TRBJ2-3 | TRBD2 | TRBV5-6 | ASSLDGGGTDTQY
TRBJ2-1 | . | TRBV11-1 | ASSSGVASGEQF
TRBJ2-3 | TRBD1 | TRBV4-1 | ASSQDRDRVWDTQY
TRBJ2-1 | TRBD2 | TRBV9 | ASSGGLASNEQF
TRBJ2-1 | TRBD1 | TRBV4-2 | ASSYPGQGGNEQF
TRBJ1-3 | . | TRBV5-1 | ASSLRQGGNTIY
TRBJ1-2 | . | TRBV27 | ASSSLTDGGSLRDLLYGYT
TRBJ1-1 | TRBD1 | TRBV6-6 | ASSSPTGMIEAF
TRBJ1-3 | . | TRBV18 | ASSPPQLSGNTIY
TRBJ2-1 | . | TRBV7-9 | ASSLVAIKDEQF
TRBJ2-1 | . | TRBV7-2 | ASSLNWGTPANEQF
TRBJ1-2 | . | TRBV4-1 | ASSQPGRANYGYT
TRBJ2-7 | . | TRBV5-5 | ASSPSPLNSYEQY
TRBJ2-2 | . | TRBV7-2 | ASSFGPLGTGELF
TRBJ1-2 | TRBD1 | TRBV9 | ASSPRDSDQLYGYT
TRBJ2-2 | . | TRBV5-6 | ASSETGGARGTGELF
TRBJ1-3 | . | TRBV28 | ASKDRAPTFSGNTIY
TRBJ1-2 | TRBD1 | TRBV7-3 | ASSQSSGTGPQK
TRBJ2-1 | TRBD1 | TRBV7-6 | ASSLGQGEINEQF
TRBJ1-6 | . | TRBV6-6 | ASNHNPSSPLH
TRBJ2-1 | TRBD2 | TRBV4-2 | ASSQGLAGDEQF
TRBJ1-1 | . | TRBV4-3 | ASSQVRDREAF
TRBJ1-5 | . | TRBV12-5 | ASGWGRHNQPQH
TRBJ2-5 | . | TRBV6-1 | ASSEAGRQETQY
TRBJ2-7 | TRBD1 | TRBV18 | ASSPVGQGYEQY
TRBJ2-1 | TRBD1 | TRBV6-5 | ASSLPGQGANEQF
TRBJ2-1 | . | TRBV18 | ASSPHRSYNEQF
TRBJ1-3 | . | TRBV29-1 | SVERQGGSGNTIY
TRBJ1-5 | . | TRBV12-1 | ASSSPTRVGQPQH
TRBJ1-4 | . | TRBV5-1 | ASGDATNEKLF
TRBJ2-7 | TRBD1 | TRBV3-1/TRBV3-2 | ASSQVPGQAYEQY
TRBJ1-1 | . | TRBV24-1 | ATDSGEAF
TRBJ2-2 | . | TRBV12-3/TRBV12-4 | ASSRGTGELF
TRBJ1-3 | . | TRBV5-1 | ASSLSGLGNTIY
TRBJ2-7 | . | TRBV5-1 | ASSHGQNYEQY
TRBJ1-1 | TRBD1 | TRBV3-1/TRBV3-2 | ASSSGQADTEAF
TRBJ1-1 | . | TRBV19 | ASSVTGWHMNTEAF
TRBJ1-1 | TRBD1 | TRBV29-1 | SVALGQGNTEAF
TRBJ2-1 | . | TRBV30 | AWSPLGRNNEQF
TRBJ2-3 | TRBD1 | TRBV19 | ASSIRGRDTQY
TRBJ2-2 | . | TRBV18 | ASSQPLDTGELF
TRBJ1-5 | TRBD1 | TRBV5-5 | ASSFRGGNQPQH
TRBJ1-1 | . | TRBV29-1 | SVTGQRENTEAF
TRBJ2-3 | TRBD1 | TRBV7-9 | ASSFRDRRTDTQY